Listed below are T cell receptor beta chains from one sample, sequenced in a study of blood T cell repertoires in COVID-19. Libraries were prepared by immunoSEQ multiplex PCR; TCRdb keeps only in-frame clonotypes and omits some of them. The sample has fewer than 400,000 clones, 80% to 95% seen once. The sample was PBMCs or T cells enriched from blood (not recorded which). These receptors were taken from a woman in her 30s who had recovered from COVID-19. Both conserved end residues are part of each CDR3. The D gene is left open where the match is weak. Clone size is shown for a subset of rows, as once, few, many or a class of expanded clone.

D | J | V | size | CDR3 | DNA
- | TRBJ2-7 | TRBV21-1 | once | CASIGQGRDEQYF | TGTGCCAGCATCGGACAGGGGCGGGACGAGCAGTACTTC
- | TRBJ2-7 | TRBV2 | - | CASSARGGSYEQYF | TGTGCCAGCAGTGCTCGGGGTGGCTCCTACGAGCAGTACTTC
- | TRBJ2-7 | TRBV4-1 | - | CASSQDNFPSYEQYF | TGCGCCAGCAGCCAAGACAACTTCCCCTCCTACGAGCAGTACTTC
TRBD2 | TRBJ2-4 | TRBV2 | - | CASRGGLAKNIQYF | TGTGCCAGCAGGGGGGGGTTAGCCAAAAACATTCAGTACTTC
- | TRBJ1-1 | TRBV25-1 | - | CASSTLRDTEAFF | TGTGCCAGCAGTACGTTGAGGGACACTGAAGCTTTCTTT
- | TRBJ2-5 | TRBV9 | few | CASSVGQVRETQYF | TGTGCCAGCAGCGTAGGACAGGTCAGGGAGACCCAGTACTTC
- | TRBJ2-7 | TRBV7-2 | - | CASSLVFGLKYEQYF | TGTGCCAGCAGCTTAGTGTTTGGACTAAAATACGAGCAGTACTTC
- | TRBJ1-1 | TRBV11-3 | - | CASSSGTITEAFF | TGTGCCAGCAGCTCAGGGACTATCACTGAAGCTTTCTTT
TRBD1 | TRBJ1-1 | TRBV12-3/TRBV12-4 | - | CASSQTGPTEAFF | TGTGCCAGCAGTCAGACAGGGCCCACTGAAGCTTTCTTT
- | TRBJ2-5 | TRBV28 | - | CASSTRRDHETQYF | TGTGCCAGCAGTACCCGCAGGGATCATGAGACCCAGTACTTC
TRBD1 | TRBJ2-3 | TRBV4-3 | - | CASSQSGQVFTDTQYF | TGCGCCAGCAGCCAATCCGGACAGGTATTCACAGATACGCAGTATTTT
TRBD1 | TRBJ2-3 | TRBV4-1 | - | CASSLQGADTQYF | TGCGCCAGCAGCCTACAGGGGGCAGATACGCAGTATTTT
- | TRBJ2-7 | TRBV19 | - | CASSIDHEGVSYEQYF | TGTGCCAGTAGTATAGATCATGAGGGGGTCTCCTACGAGCAGTACTTC
- | TRBJ2-1 | TRBV6-2/TRBV6-3 | - | CASSHDSNEQFF | TGTGCCAGCAGCCACGACAGTAATGAGCAGTTCTTC
- | TRBJ2-3 | TRBV19 | - | CASSNRFFTDTQYF | TGTGCCAGTAGTAACAGGTTCTTCACAGATACGCAGTATTTT
TRBD2 | TRBJ2-5 | TRBV7-2 | - | CASSSGGAQETQYF | TGTGCCAGCAGTTCCGGGGGGGCCCAAGAGACCCAGTACTTC
- | TRBJ1-5 | TRBV6-2/TRBV6-3 | once | CASSYSSGAQGNQPQHF | TGTGCCAGCAGTTACTCGTCCGGTGCTCAGGGGAATCAGCCCCAGCATTTT
- | TRBJ2-7 | TRBV7-9 | once | CASSQGFGSHEQYF | TGTGCCAGCAGCCAGGGTTTTGGTTCCCACGAGCAGTACTTC
TRBD1 | TRBJ2-7 | TRBV4-3 | - | CASSQDPGGFHEQYF | TGCGCCAGCAGCCAAGACCCAGGGGGCTTCCACGAGCAGTACTTC
TRBD1 | TRBJ1-2 | TRBV19 | - | CASSIGDRGRYGYTF | TGTGCCAGTAGTATAGGAGACAGGGGTCGCTATGGCTACACCTTC
TRBD1 | TRBJ1-2 | TRBV29-1 | - | CSVAGTGDYGYTF | TGCAGCGTCGCCGGGACAGGGGACTATGGCTACACCTTC
- | TRBJ2-7 | TRBV11-1 | - | CASSLGVIAYEQYF | TGTGCCAGCAGCTTAGGAGTGATCGCTTACGAGCAGTACTTC
- | TRBJ1-1 | TRBV9 | - | CASSPRVNTEAFF | TGTGCCAGCAGCCCCCGAGTGAACACTGAAGCTTTCTTT
- | TRBJ2-3 | TRBV6-5 | - | CASSYTPTSTDTQYF | TGTGCCAGCAGTTACACGCCTACTAGCACAGATACGCAGTATTTT
- | TRBJ2-3 | TRBV7-9 | - | CASTKPGTTPTQYF | TGTGCCAGCACGAAGCCCGGGACAACCCCTACGCAGTATTTT
TRBD2 | TRBJ2-1 | TRBV9 | - | CASSGPGLIINEQFF | TGTGCCAGCAGCGGTCCGGGACTAATCATCAATGAGCAGTTCTTC
- | TRBJ1-1 | TRBV28 | - | CASSLLFRTGEAFF | TGTGCCAGCAGTTTACTTTTCCGAACAGGAGAAGCTTTCTTT
- | TRBJ1-1 | TRBV7-9 | - | CASSLVLSAEAFF | TGTGCCAGCAGCTTAGTATTGTCAGCTGAAGCTTTCTTT
- | TRBJ2-1 | TRBV2 | - | CASKGLEGETYNEQFF | TGTGCCAGCAAAGGATTGGAGGGAGAGACCTACAATGAGCAGTTCTTC
- | TRBJ2-7 | TRBV11-3 | - | CASSSRGNPYEQYF | TGTGCCAGCAGCTCAAGAGGGAATCCCTACGAGCAGTACTTC
TRBD1 | TRBJ1-3 | TRBV28 | once | CASSEQGTARAGNTIYF | TGTGCCAGCAGCGAACAGGGGACAGCCCGGGCTGGAAACACCATATATTTT
- | TRBJ1-1 | TRBV20-1 | - | CSASIREGTEAFF | TGCAGTGCTAGTATCAGGGAAGGGACTGAAGCTTTCTTT
- | TRBJ2-2 | TRBV18 | - | CASSSQERFAIPGSNTGELFF | TGTGCCAGCTCAAGTCAGGAAAGGTTCGCCATCCCAGGTTCTAACACCGGGGAGCTGTTTTTT
TRBD1 | TRBJ1-2 | TRBV7-2 | few | CASSLYRGQGYTF | TGTGCCAGCAGCTTATACAGGGGGCAAGGCTACACCTTC
- | TRBJ2-7 | TRBV27 | - | CASRPISRDEQYF | TGTGCCAGCAGGCCAATCTCCCGGGACGAGCAGTACTTC
- | TRBJ2-7 | TRBV7-2 | - | CASSYGWGGAEQYF | TGTGCCAGCAGCTACGGGTGGGGGGGCGCCGAGCAGTACTTC
TRBD1 | TRBJ1-5 | TRBV2 | - | CASSSDRASNQPQHF | TGTGCCAGCAGTTCGGACAGGGCTAGCAATCAGCCCCAGCATTTT
- | TRBJ1-5 | TRBV19 | - | CASSSRRGNQPQHF | TGTGCCAGTAGTAGTCGACGGGGCAATCAGCCCCAGCATTTT
TRBD1 | TRBJ2-1 | TRBV11-2 | - | CASSLVTGDNEQFF | TGTGCCAGCAGCTTGGTGACAGGGGACAATGAGCAGTTCTTC
TRBD2 | TRBJ2-5 | TRBV27 | - | CASSLSTSGPQETQYF | TGTGCCAGCAGTTTATCGACTAGCGGACCCCAAGAGACCCAGTACTTC
TRBD2 | TRBJ2-7 | TRBV18 | once | CASSLRGGASYEQYF | TGTGCCAGCTCACTTCGCGGGGGGGCCTCCTACGAGCAGTACTTC
TRBD2 | TRBJ2-1 | TRBV6-2/TRBV6-3 | - | CASSFAGGPSPEQFF | TGTGCCAGCAGTTTCGCGGGAGGGCCTAGTCCTGAGCAGTTCTTC
- | TRBJ2-2 | TRBV19 | few | CASSIAGGGELFF | TGTGCCAGTAGTATAGCGGGTGGCGGGGAGCTGTTTTTT
- | TRBJ1-1 | TRBV11-2 | - | CASSLAGLPNTEAFF | TGTGCCAGCAGCTTAGCGGGACTTCCGAACACTGAAGCTTTCTTT
TRBD2 | TRBJ2-2 | TRBV7-9 | - | CASSWTSGGVHTGELFF | TGTGCCAGCAGCTGGACTAGCGGGGGGGTGCACACCGGGGAGCTGTTTTTT
- | TRBJ1-3 | TRBV9 | once | CASSVGASGNTIYF | TGTGCCAGCAGCGTAGGGGCGTCCGGAAACACCATATATTTT